Listed here are 3 T cell receptor beta chains from one sample, sequenced in a study of T cell repertoires in cytomegalovirus infection. Their specific antigens are unknown. TCRdb fed the reads into MiXCR, producing one record per CDR3 protein. The table includes roughly 280,000 distinct CDR3 sequences, about 20% detected once. The material was cultured PBMCs, obtained from culture after CMV antigen stimulation. All receptors come from a human donor in good health (CMV status not recorded). Some clones in this sample may be carry-over from other donors' samples.

The chain joins TRBV7-2 to TRBJ2-4, with a weak D call TRBD1 (6 bases). Germline loops: CDR1 SGHTA, CDR2 FQGNSA. The CDR3 is made up of 17 amino acids. V was cut by 0 bases and J by 0 bases, with 12 bases left in between. The CDR3 region is CASSLAPRGRAKNIQYF. The CDR3 region has the DNA TGTGCCAGCAGCTTAGCACCCAGGGGCAGAGCCAAAAACATTCAGTACTTC.

This clonotype was counted a few times. The rearrangement links TRBV10-3 to TRBJ2-2, with a weak D call TRBD2 (6 bases). The germline V gene has CDR1 ENHRY and CDR2 SYGVKD. The CDR3 covers 13 residues. V was cut by 4 bases and J by 7 bases, with 10 bases left in between. The CDR3 region has the DNA TGTGCCATCAGTGGCGGGAACGGCGGGGAGCTGTTTTTT. Translated, it gives CAISGGNGGELFF.

Ten or more counts support this clonotype. The rearrangement links TRBV7-2 to TRBJ1-2; possibly TRBD1 for D (6 bases). V lost 1 base and J lost 6, with 21 bases in between. Germline CDR1 SGHTA, CDR2 FQGNSA. The CDR3 runs 17 residues. CDR3 coding DNA: TGTGCCAGCAGCTTAGGCGTAGGGGGGCTGGGGGGGCATGGCTACACCTTC. Translating gives CASSLGVGGLGGHGYTF.